This T cell receptor beta chain came from a study of identical twins' blood T cells. General study results and limits: Top TCRbeta clonotypes were shared more with twin than unrelated donors.

TCRdb itself ran the 5' RACE reads through MiXCR, one entry per CDR3 protein. The table lists 400,000 or so distinct CDR3 sequences, about 28% of them singletons. This clonotype has only a few counts. Its antigen is unknown. Germline V lookup: CDR1 ENHRY, CDR2 SYGVKD. This CDR3 spans 14 amino acids. V lost 6 bases and J 0 bases, leaving 11 bases between the germline ends. The chain joins TRBV10-3 to TRBJ1-2; maybe TRBD1 (5 bases). Sequenced sample: PBMCs. The receptor comes from a woman between 18 and 55 years old in good health. CDR3 amino acids: CAIRGTGSNYGYTF. CDR3 nucleotides: TGTGCCATCAGGGGAACAGGATCTAACTATGGCTACACCTTC.